This T cell receptor (beta chain) was documented in a study of T cell clonality in common variable immunodeficiency. Overall study results and limits: Patient heterogeneity in the CVID cohort limited correlations between repertoire features and clinical complications.

This CDR3 has 15 amino acids. With V trimmed by 5 bases and J by 7 bases, 7 bases remained unmatched. The V gene's germline CDR1 is MRHNA and CDR2 SNTAGT. This table comes from immunoSEQ multiplex PCR, and its TCRdb copy is limited to in-frame clones, with some not included. This sample shows roughly 40,000 clones and no singletons; about 3% rests with the ten largest. This clone was seen repeatedly, ten times or more. The antigen is not known. The read terminates 3 residues ahead of where the CDR3 ends, so the germline J gene completes it. V is TRBV6-4 and J is TRBJ2-1; 11 bases are shared with TRBD2. The sequenced sample consisted of peripheral blood mononuclear cells. This sequence was found in a person aged 18-70 years in good health. CDR3 DNA (partial): TGTGCCAGCAGTCCACTAGCGGGGGAAAGGAATGAG. Translating it yields CASSPLAGERNE. The complete CDR3 protein is CASSPLAGERNEQFF.